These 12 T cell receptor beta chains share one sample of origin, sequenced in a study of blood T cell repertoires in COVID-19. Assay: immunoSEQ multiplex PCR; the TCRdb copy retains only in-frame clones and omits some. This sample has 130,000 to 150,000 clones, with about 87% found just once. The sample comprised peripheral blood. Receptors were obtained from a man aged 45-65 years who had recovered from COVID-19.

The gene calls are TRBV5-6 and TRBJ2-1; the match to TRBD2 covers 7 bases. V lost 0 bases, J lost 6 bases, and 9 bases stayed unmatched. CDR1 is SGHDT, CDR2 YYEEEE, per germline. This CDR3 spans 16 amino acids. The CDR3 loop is CASSLVGGMHVNEQFF. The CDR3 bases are TGTGCCAGCAGCTTGGTGGGGGGGATGCATGTCAATGAGCAGTTCTTC.

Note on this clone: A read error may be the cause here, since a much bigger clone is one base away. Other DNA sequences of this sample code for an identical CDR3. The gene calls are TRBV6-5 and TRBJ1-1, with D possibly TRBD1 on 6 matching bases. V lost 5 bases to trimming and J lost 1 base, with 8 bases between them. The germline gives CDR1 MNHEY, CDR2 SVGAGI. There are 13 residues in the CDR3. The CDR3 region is CASSPTGNTEAFF. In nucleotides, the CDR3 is TGTGCCAGCAGTCCGACAGGGAACACTGAAGCTTTCTTT.

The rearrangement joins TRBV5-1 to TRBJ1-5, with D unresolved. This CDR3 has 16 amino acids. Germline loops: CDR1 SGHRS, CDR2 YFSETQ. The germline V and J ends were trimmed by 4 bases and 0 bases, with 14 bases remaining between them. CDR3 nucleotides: TGCGCCAGCAGCAAAGGAGTCAGAGATAGCAATCAGCCCCAGCATTTT. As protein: CASSKGVRDSNQPQHF.

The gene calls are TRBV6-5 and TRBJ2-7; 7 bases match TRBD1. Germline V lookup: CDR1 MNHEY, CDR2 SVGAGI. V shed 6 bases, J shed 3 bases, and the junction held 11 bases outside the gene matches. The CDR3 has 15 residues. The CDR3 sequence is CASRDPGQFNYEQYF. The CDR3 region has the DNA TGTGCCAGCAGGGACCCGGGACAGTTTAACTACGAGCAGTACTTC.

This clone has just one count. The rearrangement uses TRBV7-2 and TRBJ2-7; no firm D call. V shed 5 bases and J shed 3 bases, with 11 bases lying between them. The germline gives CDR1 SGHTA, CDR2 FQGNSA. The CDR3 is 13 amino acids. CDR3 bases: TGTGCCAGCAGCATCAACGAGTTCTACGAGCAGTACTTC. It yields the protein CASSINEFYEQYF.

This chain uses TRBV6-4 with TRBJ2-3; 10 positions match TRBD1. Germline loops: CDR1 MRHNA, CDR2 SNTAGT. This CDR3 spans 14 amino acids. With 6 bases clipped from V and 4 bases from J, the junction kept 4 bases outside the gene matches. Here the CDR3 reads CASSDRGLSDTQYF. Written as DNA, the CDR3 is TGTGCCAGCAGCGACAGGGGGCTGTCAGATACGCAGTATTTT.

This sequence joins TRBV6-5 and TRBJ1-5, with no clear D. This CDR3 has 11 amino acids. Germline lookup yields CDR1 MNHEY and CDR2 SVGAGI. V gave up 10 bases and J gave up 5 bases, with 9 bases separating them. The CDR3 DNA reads TGTGCCATCCATAGAGATCAGCCCCAGCATTTT. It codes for CAIHRDQPQHF.

The CDR3 nucleotides read TGTGCCAGCAGTGAACAACAACAGCCCCAGCATTTT. Protein product: CASSEQQQPQHF. V usage is TRBV2 and J usage is TRBJ1-5, with no clear D. Germline V gene sequence: CDR1 SNHLY, CDR2 FYNNEI. This CDR3 comprises 12 residues. Trimming took 2 bases from V and 7 from J, leaving 6 bases between them.

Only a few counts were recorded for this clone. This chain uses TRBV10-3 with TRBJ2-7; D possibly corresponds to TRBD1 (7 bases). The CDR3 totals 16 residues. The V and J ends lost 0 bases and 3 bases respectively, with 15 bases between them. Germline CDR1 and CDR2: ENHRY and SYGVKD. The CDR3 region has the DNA TGTGCCATCAGTGAGTCGAGGTCAGGGGGAGGCTACGAGCAGTACTTC. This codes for CAISESRSGGGYEQYF.

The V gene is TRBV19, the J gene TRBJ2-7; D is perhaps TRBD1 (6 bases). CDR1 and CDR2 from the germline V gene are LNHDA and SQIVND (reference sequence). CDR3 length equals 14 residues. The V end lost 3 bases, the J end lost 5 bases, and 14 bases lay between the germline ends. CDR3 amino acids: CASSMRQGFHEQYF. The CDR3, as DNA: TGTGCCAGTAGTATGCGGCAGGGGTTCCACGAGCAGTACTTC.

CDR3 in amino acids: CASSVEGQGVHEQYF. For the CDR3, the DNA is TGTGCCAGCAGCGTAGAGGGCCAGGGGGTCCACGAGCAGTACTTC. The chain uses TRBV9 and TRBJ2-7; TRBD1 agrees at 7 bases. V lost 0 bases, J lost 5 bases, and 8 bases stayed unmatched. CDR1 and CDR2 (germline): SGDLS, YYNGEE. This CDR3 is built from 15 residues.

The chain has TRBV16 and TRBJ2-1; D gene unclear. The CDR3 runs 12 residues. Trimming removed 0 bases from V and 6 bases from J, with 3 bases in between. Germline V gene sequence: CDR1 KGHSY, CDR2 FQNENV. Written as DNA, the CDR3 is TGTGCCAGCAGCCAATCCGTCAATGAGCAGTTCTTC. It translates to CASSQSVNEQFF.